Below, 19 T cell receptor beta chains from the same sample are listed, as sequenced in a study of blood T cells in healthy people across ages (dated by TCRdb to between 2015 and 2016). Library preparation used 5' RACE. These reads were obtained on an Illumina HiSeq 2500. A second about 6 to 11 cycle PCR used a sample-barcoded 5' primer and a J-beta primer mix. Using fastp trimming at Q25 and MiXCR clonotype assembly, TCRdb reanalyzed the public sequencing data and kept in-frame beta chains. Rows are combined by CDR3 protein, so each entry shows the most common genes and DNA. This sample has about 1.7 million distinct CDR3 sequences in its table, and approximately 30% of those were observed once. The leading ten clones occupy 7.7% of the sample. The sample was blood. These receptors originate from a woman in her 30s in good health.

A remark on this clonotype: The CDR3 end shows no conserved phenylalanine or tryptophan, and so a read error is likely. This chain joins TRBV20-1 and TRBJ2-7, with 9 bases lining up with TRBD2. Germline V gene lookup returns CDR1 DFQATT and CDR2 SNEGSKA (reference sequence). J was trimmed by 5 bases and V by 5 bases; bases with no gene match: 7. The CDR3 extends over 13 amino acids. CDR3 in DNA: TGCAGTGCTTCCAGGACTAGCGTAGACGAGCAGTACTTA. Translation: CSASRTSVDEQYL.

The V call is TRBV6-6, the J call TRBJ2-1; 9 bases are shared with TRBD1. J gave up 0 bases and V 4 bases, and 7 bases lay outside the gene matches. Germline lookup yields CDR1 MNHNY and CDR2 SVGAGI (reference sequence). CDR3 size: 17 residues. The CDR3 is CASSSAGTGYSYNEQFF. CDR3 coding DNA: TGTGCCAGCAGTTCGGCGGGGACAGGGTACTCCTACAATGAGCAGTTCTTC.

The chain carries TRBV20-1 and TRBJ2-1, with 11 bases lining up with TRBD2. This CDR3 has 15 residues. The trim removed 2 bases at V and 8 bases at J, leaving 8 bases unmatched. Germline loops: CDR1 DFQATT, CDR2 SNEGSKA (reference sequence). CDR3 in amino acids: CSARSTSGRIDEQFF. For the CDR3, the DNA is TGCAGTGCTAGATCTACTAGCGGGAGAATAGATGAGCAGTTCTTC.

This clonotype has only a few counts. The chain couples TRBV12-3 or TRBV12-4 to TRBJ2-7; 9 nucleotides align to TRBD1. Trimming removed 4 bases from V and 3 bases from J; junction bases left unmatched: 10. The CDR3 spans 16 residues. CDR3 region: CASSWGQGPAFYEQYF. The CDR3 DNA reads as TGTGCCAGCAGTTGGGGACAGGGTCCGGCCTTCTACGAGCAGTACTTC.

The rearrangement uses TRBV7-2 and TRBJ2-7; D is unclear. The germline gives CDR1 SGHTA, CDR2 FQGNSA. V gave up 1 base and J gave up 7 bases, with 8 bases separating them. The CDR3 sequence is 12 residues long. The CDR3 sequence is CASSLVIFEQYF. CDR3 sequence (DNA): TGTGCCAGCAGCTTAGTAATTTTTGAGCAGTACTTC.

This clonotype was counted a few times. The CDR3 protein is CASSQPLRQGRSDEQFF. The CDR3 nucleotides read TGTGCCAGCAGCCAACCACTCCGACAGGGGAGGAGCGATGAGCAGTTCTTC. V usage is TRBV14 and J usage is TRBJ2-1, with TRBD1 matching over 8 bases. The CDR3 sequence is 17 residues long. The trim removed 2 bases at V and 8 bases at J, leaving 14 bases unmatched. Germline V gene sequence: CDR1 SGHDN, CDR2 FVKESK.

This clonotype was counted once. The chain employs TRBV9 and TRBJ2-1; 8 bases are a match to TRBD2. CDR3 length: 18 amino acids. V lost 2 bases and J lost 9; bases outside the gene matches: 19. Per the germline V gene, CDR1 is SGDLS and CDR2 is YYNGEE. CDR3 nucleotides: TGTGCCAGCAGCGTCGCGCCCACAGCGGGAGCGGGGGATACTGAGCAGTTCTTC. Translated: CASSVAPTAGAGDTEQFF.

Note on this clonotype: Given a much more abundant clone one base away, this may be a read error. This chain connects TRBV4-1 to TRBJ1-2; possible D gene TRBD1, 5 bases. Between the trimmed V and J ends, which lost 1 base and 6 bases, there was a span of 15 bases. The CDR3 has 15 residues. Germline-derived CDR1 and CDR2 are MGHRA and YSYEKL. The CDR3 coding sequence is TGCGCCAGCAGCCAAGTCAGGGAACAGGACCATGGCTACACCTTC. It yields the protein CASSQVREQDHGYTF.

This clonotype was recorded many times. The chain carries TRBV7-3 and TRBJ2-7; either TRBD1 or TRBD2 may supply D (6 bases each). Germline V gene sequence: CDR1 SGHTA, CDR2 FQGTGA. V shed 4 bases and J shed 6 bases, with 10 bases lying between them. This CDR3 is built from 12 residues. The CDR3 DNA is TGTGCCAGCAGCTCACAGGGAGGCGAGCAGTACTTC. This translates into CASSSQGGEQYF.

The chain has TRBV7-2 and TRBJ2-3, with TRBD1 identical over 8 bases. This CDR3 region has 14 residues. Germline values: CDR1 SGHTA, CDR2 FQGNSA. V shed 7 bases and J 14 bases; nucleotides not matched to a gene: 17. The CDR3 DNA follows: TGTGCCAGCACCATACAGGGGGTGAGAGATGCGCGGTATTTT. Encoded protein: CASTIQGVRDARYF.

As for this clonotype: A much larger clone differs by one base, so this may be a read error. This CDR3 reads CSARDYSGRREQYF. The CDR3, as DNA: TGCAGTGCTAGAGATTACAGCGGGAGGCGGGAGCAGTACTTC. The V call is TRBV20-1, the J call TRBJ2-4; 9 positions agree with TRBD2. The CDR3 totals 14 residues. The trim removed 0 bases at V and 13 bases at J, leaving 10 bases unmatched. Per germline, CDR1 DFQATT and CDR2 SNEGSKA (reference sequence).

The chain links TRBV7-2 to TRBJ2-3; no reliable D call. The V end lost 2 bases, the J end lost 4 bases, and 10 bases lay between the germline ends. Germline V gives CDR1 SGHTA, CDR2 FQGNSA. CDR3 length equals 14 residues. For the CDR3, the DNA is TGTGCCAGCAGCTTACTCGTAGACGCAGATACGCAGTATTTT. Protein product: CASSLLVDADTQYF.

This clonotype was found a few times. The chain uses TRBV9 and TRBJ1-1; possibly TRBD1 for D (6 bases). This CDR3 has 14 amino acids. Looked up from germline, CDR1 is SGDLS and CDR2 is YYNGEE. V was pared by 2 bases and J by 0 bases, with 8 bases between. CDR3 loop: CASSVGTMNTEAFF. The CDR3 nucleotides are TGTGCCAGCAGCGTGGGGACAATGAACACTGAAGCTTTCTTT.

The chain links TRBV5-1 to TRBJ1-4; a weak D match, TRBD1 (6 bases). Trimming took off 4 bases at V and 4 bases at J, with 17 bases between the two ends. Germline V gene data show CDR1 as SGHRS and CDR2 as YFSETQ. The CDR3 length is 16 residues. The CDR3 DNA is TGCGCCAGCAGCCTTTCAGGGGCGGCGGGTAATGAAAAACTGTTTTTT. Translation: CASSLSGAAGNEKLFF.

The rearrangement links TRBV20-1 to TRBJ2-7, with D uncertain. Germline V gene data show CDR1 as DFQATT and CDR2 as SNEGSKA (reference sequence). Deletions cut 3 bases from V and 2 bases from J, with 17 bases between. The CDR3 has 15 residues. The CDR3 is CSASDDSIDPYEQYF. CDR3 bases: TGCAGTGCTAGTGACGACTCCATCGACCCCTACGAGCAGTACTTC.

This clonotype was seen a few times. This chain joins TRBV5-1 and TRBJ2-7; D is possibly TRBD1 (5 bases). Deletions cut 3 bases from V and 0 bases from J, with 10 bases between. Germline V gene lookup returns CDR1 SGHRS and CDR2 YFSETQ. This CDR3 contains 14 residues. CDR3 region: CASSSPGNSYEQYF. Here the CDR3 DNA reads TGCGCCAGCAGCTCTCCAGGGAACTCCTACGAGCAGTACTTC.

The chain is built from TRBV20-1 and TRBJ2-5; the match to TRBD2 covers 8 bases. The J call may be mistaken, given a closer DNA end match to TRBJ2-7. The CDR3 spans 14 residues. Germline CDR1 DFQATT, CDR2 SNEGSKA (reference sequence). The DNA of the CDR3 is TGCAGTGCAGGAGGAGCGGGGGCCCTCTACGAGCAGTACTTC. It translates to CSAGGAGALYEQYF.

The chain carries TRBV5-1 and TRBJ2-1; 8 bases match TRBD2. V lost 4 bases and J lost 7; bases outside the gene matches: 10. This CDR3 has 15 residues. Looked up from germline, CDR1 is SGHRS and CDR2 is YFSETQ. In DNA form, the CDR3 reads TGCGCCAGCAGCCGGGAGGGCGTCGACGAAAATGAGCAGTTCTTC. Translating it yields CASSREGVDENEQFF.

The V gene is TRBV29-1, the J gene TRBJ1-4, with 8 bases identical to TRBD1. This CDR3 is 13 amino acids long. The V segment lost 4 bases and the J segment 5 bases; nucleotides outside the gene matches: 3. Looked up from germline, CDR1 is SQVTM and CDR2 is ANQGSEA. CDR3 protein: CSVVGDRNEKLFF. CDR3 in DNA: TGCAGCGTTGTAGGGGACAGGAATGAAAAACTGTTTTTT.